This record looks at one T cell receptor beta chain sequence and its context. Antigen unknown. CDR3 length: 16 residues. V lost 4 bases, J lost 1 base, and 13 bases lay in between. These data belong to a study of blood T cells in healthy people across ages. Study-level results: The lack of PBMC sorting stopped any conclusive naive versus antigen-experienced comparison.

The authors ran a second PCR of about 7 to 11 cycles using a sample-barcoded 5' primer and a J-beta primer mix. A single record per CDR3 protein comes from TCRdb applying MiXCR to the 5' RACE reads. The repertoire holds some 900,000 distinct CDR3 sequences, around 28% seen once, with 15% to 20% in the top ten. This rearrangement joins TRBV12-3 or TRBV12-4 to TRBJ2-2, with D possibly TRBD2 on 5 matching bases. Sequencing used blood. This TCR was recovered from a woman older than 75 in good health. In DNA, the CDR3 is TGTGCCAGCAGTTGGGAGACTCCTGGGAACACCGGGGAGCTGTTTTTT. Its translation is CASSWETPGNTGELFF.